This TCR beta chain is from a study of radiation and T cells in renal cell carcinoma. Study-wide points: Top tumor clonotypes rose in blood 2 weeks post-radiation, then contracted.

V trimming: 6 bases; J trimming: 0 bases; junction bases outside the gene matches: 10. The germline V gene encodes CDR1 MDHEN and CDR2 SYDVKM. CDR3 length: 18 residues. Worth noting for this clone: Its antigen is still unknown.

This table comes from immunoSEQ multiplex PCR, and its TCRdb copy is limited to in-frame clones, with some not included. The sample shows 100,000 to 150,000 clones, more than 70% of them seen only once. Time point meaning: blood 2 weeks post-SBRT. Treatment meaning: 15 Gy SBRT to primary tumor, nephrectomy 4 weeks later. Serial blood draws occurred at baseline and 2 and 4 weeks post-SBRT. The material sequenced was blood, taken from a patient whose treatment included radiotherapy and nephrectomy. This clonotype was obtained from a woman in her 70s with renal cell carcinoma. The chain uses TRBV28 and TRBJ2-1; 11 bases fit TRBD1. CDR3 region: CASSRLLGTGGSYNEQFF. The DNA of the CDR3 is TGTGCCAGCAGCCGCCTCCTCGGGACAGGGGGCTCCTACAATGAGCAGTTCTTC.